These T cell receptor beta chains were read from a single sample in a study of cytomegalovirus exposure and HLA in healthy donors. Data came from immunoSEQ multiplex PCR; TCRdb stores just in-frame clones and leaves some out. The data contain 150,000 to 200,000 clones, around 80% of them singletons. Source material: PBMCs. The receptors originated from a man aged 50-59 years in good health and CMV-seropositive. Each CDR3 is given with its conserved first and last residue. The D gene is left open where the match is weak. The size of a clone is reported for some rows only, either as once, few or many, or as a class for expanded clones.

clone_size	cdr3_length	d_call	v_call	j_call	cdr3_aa	cdr3_nt
.	13	TRBD1	TRBV18	TRBJ2-7	CASSPGTDYEQYF	TGTGCCAGCTCACCAGGGACAGACTACGAGCAGTACTTC
.	14	.	TRBV19	TRBJ2-2	CASSAFGWSGELFF	TGTGCCAGTAGTGCATTCGGGTGGTCCGGGGAGCTGTTTTTT
.	14	.	TRBV7-3	TRBJ2-2	CASSLRSGGGELFF	TGTGCCAGCAGCTTACGTAGCGGTGGCGGGGAGCTGTTTTTT
.	14	.	TRBV27	TRBJ2-3	CASSTGTSTDTQYF	TGTGCCAGCAGTACCGGGACTAGCACAGATACGCAGTATTTT
.	14	.	TRBV5-6	TRBJ1-1	CASSKGRGNTEAFF	TGTGCCAGCAGCAAAGGGAGGGGTAACACTGAAGCTTTCTTT
.	15	.	TRBV11-3	TRBJ2-1	CASSRGGAIYNEQFF	TGTGCCAGCAGCCGTGGAGGGGCGATCTACAATGAGCAGTTCTTC
.	14	.	TRBV28	TRBJ1-4	CASTPGGPDEKLFF	TGTGCCAGCACTCCCGGGGGGCCGGATGAAAAACTGTTTTTT
once	13	TRBD1	TRBV19	TRBJ2-7	CASKNRGTYEQYF	TGTGCCAGTAAAAACAGGGGCACGTACGAGCAGTACTTC
.	14	TRBD1	TRBV7-3	TRBJ1-2	CASSSPGTAYGYTF	TGTGCCAGCAGCTCGCCCGGGACAGCTTATGGCTACACCTTC
.	13	.	TRBV7-7	TRBJ1-1	CASSLDTNTEAFF	TGTGCCAGCAGCTTAGACACCAACACTGAAGCTTTCTTT
few	10	.	TRBV29-1	TRBJ2-5	CSVGGETQYF	TGCAGCGTTGGAGGAGAGACCCAGTACTTC
.	14	.	TRBV5-1	TRBJ1-1	CASRSGGGNTEAFF	TGCGCCAGCAGATCGGGAGGGGGAAACACTGAAGCTTTCTTT
few	17	TRBD2	TRBV13	TRBJ2-3	CASSYGLAGGNTDTQYF	TGTGCCAGCAGCTACGGACTAGCGGGAGGGAACACAGATACGCAGTATTTT
.	15	TRBD2	TRBV27	TRBJ2-2	CASSSLAGGTGELFF	TGTGCCAGCAGTTCTCTAGCGGGAGGAACCGGGGAGCTGTTTTTT
.	16	TRBD1	TRBV11-2	TRBJ1-5	CASSLSPGQGYQPQHF	TGTGCCAGCAGCTTGAGTCCGGGACAGGGATATCAGCCCCAGCATTTT
.	15	.	TRBV11-3	TRBJ2-1	CASSFDGSSYNEQFF	TGTGCCAGCAGCTTTGACGGGAGCTCCTACAATGAGCAGTTCTTC
.	16	.	TRBV5-1	TRBJ2-3	CASSLAGSSTTDTQYF	TGCGCCAGCAGCTTGGCCGGGTCATCTACTACAGATACGCAGTATTTT
.	14	TRBD2	TRBV19	TRBJ2-3	CASSTSGFTDTQYF	TGTGCCAGTAGTACTAGCGGGTTCACAGATACGCAGTATTTT
.	12	.	TRBV2	TRBJ1-1	CASELTSAEAFF	TGTGCCAGCGAGCTGACTTCGGCTGAAGCTTTCTTT
few	18	TRBD1	TRBV19	TRBJ1-5	CASREGQGRGLSNQPQHF	TGTGCCAGTAGGGAGGGACAGGGAAGGGGACTAAGCAATCAGCCCCAGCATTTT
few	17	TRBD2	TRBV9	TRBJ2-1	CASSVAPGGPSGDEQFF	TGTGCCAGCAGCGTAGCCCCGGGAGGGCCCTCTGGCGATGAGCAGTTCTTC
.	15	.	TRBV21-1	TRBJ1-1	CASSKVGRANTEAFF	TGTGCCAGCAGCAAAGTGGGCAGGGCGAACACTGAAGCTTTCTTT
.	14	TRBD2	TRBV2	TRBJ2-5	CASSDTSGQETQYF	TGTGCCAGCAGTGATACTAGCGGACAAGAGACCCAGTACTTC
.	13	.	TRBV6-5	TRBJ1-2	CASSYGGDYGYTF	TGTGCCAGCAGTTATGGAGGGGACTATGGCTACACCTTC
.	13	.	TRBV2	TRBJ1-1	CASRLTRNTEAFF	TGTGCCAGCAGATTGACACGGAACACTGAAGCTTTCTTT
.	13	.	TRBV18	TRBJ1-2	CASSPRQVDGYTF	TGTGCCAGCTCACCACGACAGGTAGATGGCTACACCTTC
.	16	TRBD1	TRBV5-1	TRBJ2-2	CASSSGTGDNTGELFF	TGCGCCAGCAGCTCCGGGACAGGGGATAACACCGGGGAGCTGTTTTTT
.	14	TRBD1	TRBV2	TRBJ1-1	CASRTGGAFTEAFF	TGTGCCAGCAGAACAGGGGGCGCCTTCACTGAAGCTTTCTTT
once	16	TRBD2	TRBV13	TRBJ2-3	CASSSEREGRGDTQYF	TGTGCCAGCAGCTCCGAGCGGGAGGGCCGGGGGGATACGCAGTATTTT
.	15	TRBD1	TRBV6-6	TRBJ1-1	CASSYGTGRSTEAFF	TGTGCCAGCAGTTACGGGACAGGGAGGTCCACTGAAGCTTTCTTT
.	16	TRBD2	TRBV29-1	TRBJ2-3	CSVDGLAGVIADTQYF	TGCAGCGTGGATGGACTAGCGGGAGTAATCGCAGATACGCAGTATTTT
once	15	.	TRBV6-5	TRBJ2-7	CASSSLDGAAYEQYF	TGTGCCAGCAGTTCGCTTGACGGAGCTGCCTACGAGCAGTACTTC
.	15	TRBD2	TRBV5-8	TRBJ2-5	CASSAWTSGGETQYF	TGTGCCAGCAGCGCCTGGACTAGCGGGGGTGAGACCCAGTACTTC
.	15	TRBD1	TRBV4-2	TRBJ1-2	CASSQVGQGDYGYTF	TGTGCCAGCAGCCAAGTGGGACAGGGGGACTATGGCTACACCTTC
.	14	TRBD1	TRBV7-8	TRBJ1-2	CASSLGQGEYGYTF	TGTGCCAGCAGCTTAGGACAGGGAGAGTATGGCTACACCTTC
.	16	TRBD2	TRBV5-6	TRBJ2-1	CASSQQGTSGRDEQFF	TGTGCCAGCAGCCAACAGGGGACTAGCGGGAGGGATGAGCAGTTCTTC
.	16	TRBD1	TRBV4-1	TRBJ2-1	CASSQAGQGHYNEQFF	TGCGCCAGCAGCCAAGCGGGACAGGGACACTACAATGAGCAGTTCTTC
.	15	TRBD2	TRBV6-5	TRBJ2-1	CASSYSSGRVDEQFF	TGTGCCAGCAGTTACTCTAGCGGGAGGGTTGATGAGCAGTTCTTC
.	14	.	TRBV7-9	TRBJ1-1	CASSLTGQITEAFF	TGTGCCAGCAGCTTAACGGGTCAGATCACTGAAGCTTTCTTT
.	14	.	TRBV18	TRBJ1-1	CASSPSTGNTEAFF	TGTGCCAGCTCACCGAGTACAGGGAACACTGAAGCTTTCTTT
.	14	.	TRBV5-1	TRBJ1-6	CASSLGTVDSPLHF	TGCGCCAGCAGCTTGGGGACAGTTGATTCACCCCTCCACTTT
.	14	.	TRBV5-1	TRBJ2-5	CASSLALSKETQYF	TGCGCCAGCAGCTTGGCCCTCAGTAAAGAGACCCAGTACTTC
.	14	.	TRBV5-4	TRBJ1-1	CASSLGHVVTEAFF	TGTGCCAGCAGCTTGGGACATGTCGTCACTGAAGCTTTCTTT
.	12	.	TRBV18	TRBJ1-1	CASSPGGPEAFF	TGTGCCAGCTCACCAGGGGGCCCTGAAGCTTTCTTT
.	16	.	TRBV15	TRBJ1-5	CATRPTPAREGQPQHF	TGTGCCACCCGGCCCACCCCCGCCAGGGAGGGTCAGCCCCAGCATTTT
.	13	.	TRBV12-5	TRBJ2-7	CASGLVGGYEQYF	TGTGCTAGTGGTTTGGTAGGGGGTTACGAGCAGTACTTC
few	15	TRBD1	TRBV9	TRBJ2-7	CASSVEGGQVYEQYF	TGTGCCAGCAGCGTCGAGGGGGGACAGGTTTACGAGCAGTACTTC
.	13	.	TRBV5-1	TRBJ2-5	CASKEAGQETQYF	TGCGCCAGCAAGGAGGCCGGCCAAGAGACCCAGTACTTC
.	13	TRBD1	TRBV30	TRBJ1-2	CAWSSTGGYGYTF	TGTGCCTGGAGTTCCACAGGGGGATATGGCTACACCTTC